This T cell receptor (beta chain) was identified during a study of shared clonotypes between healthy human individuals. CD4+ cells underwent separation, giving CD45RA+ naive and CD45RA-negative memory subsets. Trimming cost V 1 base and J 0 bases, with 7 bases left between them. In germline, CDR1 is GTSNPN, CDR2 SVGIG (reference sequence). There are 14 residues in the CDR3. Produced via immunoSEQ multiplex PCR; TCRdb's table is partial and in-frame only. In the table there are about 1.1 million clones, around 78% of which are singletons. Sequenced: memory CD4+ T cells from PBMCs. Subset given: CD45RA-negative fraction. This chain uses TRBV30 with TRBJ1-3; D call uncertain. The source of this sequence is a man aged 18 to 30 in good health. Some clones in this sample may be carry-over from other donors' samples. Here the CDR3 reads CAWSAGSSGNTIYF. The CDR3 nucleotides are TGTGCCTGGAGTGCGGGGAGCTCTGGAAACACCATATATTTT.